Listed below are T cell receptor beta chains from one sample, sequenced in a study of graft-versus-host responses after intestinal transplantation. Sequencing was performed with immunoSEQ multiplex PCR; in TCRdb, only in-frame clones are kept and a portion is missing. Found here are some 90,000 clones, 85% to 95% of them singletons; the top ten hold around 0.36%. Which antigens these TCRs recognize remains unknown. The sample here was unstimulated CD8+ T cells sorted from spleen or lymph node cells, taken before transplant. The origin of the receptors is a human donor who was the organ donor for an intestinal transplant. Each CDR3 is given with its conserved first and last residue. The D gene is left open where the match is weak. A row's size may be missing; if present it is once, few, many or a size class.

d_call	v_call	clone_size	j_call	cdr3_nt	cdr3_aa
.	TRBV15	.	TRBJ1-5	TGTGCCACCAGCCCGAGTGGCGGACAGCCCCAGCATTTT	CATSPSGGQPQHF
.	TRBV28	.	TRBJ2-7	TGTGCCAGCAGTCTTCCAGGCGCCGCCTTGAGAAACGAGCAGTACTTC	CASSLPGAALRNEQYF
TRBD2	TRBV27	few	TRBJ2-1	TGTGCCAGCAGTTGGACTAGCGCGGGCAATGAGCAGTTCTTC	CASSWTSAGNEQFF
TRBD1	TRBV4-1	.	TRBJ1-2	TGCGCCAGCAGCCAAGAACCGGGACAGGGAACTTCTGGCTACACCTTC	CASSQEPGQGTSGYTF
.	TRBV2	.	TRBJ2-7	TGTGCCAGCAGTGAATGGGGAGACGGAAGCTACGAGCAGTACTTC	CASSEWGDGSYEQYF
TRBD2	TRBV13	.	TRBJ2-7	TGTGCCAGCAGCTCCCACGGGGGGGCTTGGGAGCAGTACTTC	CASSSHGGAWEQYF
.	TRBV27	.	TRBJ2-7	TGTGCCAGCAGTTTAGGGAGAAGCTACGAGCAGTACTTC	CASSLGRSYEQYF
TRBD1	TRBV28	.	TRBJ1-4	TGTGCCAGCAGGGGGGACAGACTTAATGAAAAACTGTTTTTT	CASRGDRLNEKLFF
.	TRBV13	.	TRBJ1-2	TGTGCCAGCAGCTTAGGCCTACGACAGGTGGAAACGATCAACTATGGCTACACCTTC	CASSLGLRQVETINYGYTF
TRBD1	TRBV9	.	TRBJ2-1	TGTGCCAGCAGCGTAGACTCTTGGCAGGGGGTCGGGAATGAGCAGTTCTTC	CASSVDSWQGVGNEQFF
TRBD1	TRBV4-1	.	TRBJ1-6	TGCGCCAGCAGCCTTGTCCGGACAGGGGGAACCTACTATTCACCCCTCCACTTT	CASSLVRTGGTYYSPLHF
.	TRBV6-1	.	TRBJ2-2	TGTGCCACCGGGGGAGTGTTGTACCCCGGGGAGCTGTTTTTT	CATGGVLYPGELFF
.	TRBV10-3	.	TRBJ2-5	TGTGCCACAGTTCAACCGCCAAAAGAGACCCAGTACTTC	CATVQPPKETQYF
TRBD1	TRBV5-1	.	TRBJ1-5	TGCGCCAGCAGCTTGGAAGGAGGGGGCCAGCCCCAGCATTTT	CASSLEGGGQPQHF
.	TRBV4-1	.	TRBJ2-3	TGCGCCAGCAGCCAGGCCGCTATCTCTTTATGGGGGGGCGCAGATACGCAGTATTTT	CASSQAAISLWGGADTQYF
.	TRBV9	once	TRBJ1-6	TGTGCCAGCAGCGTAGCAGGGGCCGACTCACCCCTCCACTTT	CASSVAGADSPLHF
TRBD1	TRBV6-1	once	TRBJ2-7	TGTGCCAGCGGCCGGGACAGCTCCTACGAGCAGTACTTC	CASGRDSSYEQYF
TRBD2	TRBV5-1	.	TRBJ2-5	TGCGCCAGCAGCTTGAGTGGACTAGCGGGCGGCTTTCAAGAGACCCAGTACTTC	CASSLSGLAGGFQETQYF
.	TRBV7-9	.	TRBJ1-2	TGTGCCAGCAGCTTAGCGCGCCAGGGGAATGGCTACACCTTC	CASSLARQGNGYTF
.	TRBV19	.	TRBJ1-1	TGTGCCAGTAGTGTCCCCGAGGGCCGGAACACTGAAGCTTTCTTT	CASSVPEGRNTEAFF
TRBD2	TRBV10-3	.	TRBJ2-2	TGTGCCATCAGGACAATAGCGGGGGACAACACCGGGGAGCTGTTTTTT	CAIRTIAGDNTGELFF
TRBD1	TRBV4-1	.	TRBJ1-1	TGCGCCAGCAGCCCGATACAGGGGGCAGGTAACACTGAAGCTTTCTTT	CASSPIQGAGNTEAFF
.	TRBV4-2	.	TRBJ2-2	TGTGCCAGCAGGGCAGGGGAGACCGGGGAGCTGTTTTTT	CASRAGETGELFF